A selection of T cell receptor beta chains follows, all from one sample in a study of identical twins. MiXCR, applied by TCRdb to the 5' RACE reads, yields one record per CDR3 protein. Among 200,000 to 300,000 distinct CDR3 sequences listed, roughly 10% were seen once. The sample was memory T cells sorted from blood. The receptor set was obtained from a man between 45 and 60 years old in good health. CDR3s include the opening cysteine and the closing phenylalanine or tryptophan. D genes are given only for firm matches. Size values are once, few and many counts, or a class for expanded clones, and some rows have none.

V	J	D	size	DNA	CDR3
TRBV7-8	TRBJ1-1	.	few	TGTGCCAGCAGCCTGACGGGGAGCACTGAAGCTTTCTTT	CASSLTGSTEAFF
TRBV5-1	TRBJ1-6	TRBD1	many	TGCGCCAGCGGAAGACAGGGAGATTCACCCCTCCACTTT	CASGRQGDSPLHF
TRBV5-1	TRBJ2-3	.	.	TGCGCCAGCAGCAGGGACCCGTCCACTAGCACAGATACGCAGTATTTT	CASSRDPSTSTDTQYF
TRBV6-2/TRBV6-3	TRBJ2-1	.	few	TGTGCCAGCAGGATACAGGGAAGGGATGAGCAGTTCTTC	CASRIQGRDEQFF
TRBV29-1	TRBJ2-7	TRBD1	few	TGCAGCGTCGGGGACAGGGGGATTCTAAGCGAGCAGTACTTC	CSVGDRGILSEQYF
TRBV10-3	TRBJ2-3	.	.	TGTGCCACCACAGGGTTGGGTACAGATACGCAGTATTTT	CATTGLGTDTQYF
TRBV7-2	TRBJ2-1	TRBD2	few	TGTGCCAGCAGCACCCCAGGGACTAGCGGGCCCAACAATGAGCAGTTCTTC	CASSTPGTSGPNNEQFF
TRBV25-1	TRBJ1-2	.	few	TGTGCCAGCAGTGCTGGACAGACCCTAGCCTATGGCTACACCTTC	CASSAGQTLAYGYTF
TRBV27	TRBJ2-2	TRBD2	many	TGTGCCAGCAGTCAAGGACTAGCTATTGGGGAGCTGTTTTTT	CASSQGLAIGELFF
TRBV14	TRBJ2-1	.	.	TGTGCCAGCAGCCCGGATCGGACGGATGAGCAGTTCTTC	CASSPDRTDEQFF
TRBV30	TRBJ2-5	.	few	TGTGCCTGGAGTGTTACGACGGGGGCCCAGGAGACCCAGTACTTC	CAWSVTTGAQETQYF
TRBV5-5	TRBJ2-2	.	many	TGTGCCAGCAGCTTGGGACTATGGGGCGGGGAGCTGTTTTTT	CASSLGLWGGELFF
TRBV6-5	TRBJ1-5	.	few	TGTGCCAGCAGCTACCTCAGGGGTCAGCCCCAGCATTTT	CASSYLRGQPQHF